This TCR delta chain was sequenced in a study of gamma-delta T cells after stem cell transplantation. TCRdb reapplied CATT to the RT-PCR reads. The sample carries about 2,400 delta-chain clones, about 21% recorded once. In its sample, this clone ranks as medium-sized. The TCR was taken from a human donor. It is not recorded whose cells these are; they may come from a transplant donor. The sequenced sample consisted of gamma-delta T cells.

The CDR3 here is CACDTGGLGDTRALTAQLFF. DNA of the CDR3: TGTGCCTGTGACACCGGAGGACTGGGGGATACGCGGGCTTTGACAGCACAACTCTTCTTT. The chain combines TRDV2 with TRDJ2; TRDD3 matches 13 bases. The V segment lost 0 bases and the J segment 0 bases; nucleotides outside the gene matches: 9. The CDR3 totals 20 residues. CDR1 is GEAIGNYY, CDR2 EKD, per germline.